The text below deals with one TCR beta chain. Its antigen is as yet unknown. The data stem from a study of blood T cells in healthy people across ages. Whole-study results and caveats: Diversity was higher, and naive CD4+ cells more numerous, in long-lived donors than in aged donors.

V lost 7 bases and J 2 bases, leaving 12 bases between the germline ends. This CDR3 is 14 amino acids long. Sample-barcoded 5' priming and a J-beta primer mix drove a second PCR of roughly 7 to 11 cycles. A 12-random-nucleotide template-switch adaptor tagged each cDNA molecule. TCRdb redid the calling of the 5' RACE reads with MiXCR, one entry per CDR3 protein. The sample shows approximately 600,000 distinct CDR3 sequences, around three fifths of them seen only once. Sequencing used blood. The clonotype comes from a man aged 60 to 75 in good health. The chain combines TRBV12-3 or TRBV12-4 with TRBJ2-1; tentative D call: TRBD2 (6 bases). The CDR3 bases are TGTGCCAGCATGGTTGCTAGCGCCTACAATGAGCAGTTCTTC. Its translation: CASMVASAYNEQFF.